This TCR beta chain came from a study of identical twins. Healthy Caucasians made up all donors. TCRdb re-derived calls from the 5' RACE reads in MiXCR, one entry per CDR3 protein. The data hold 550,000 to 800,000 distinct CDR3 sequences, with 7.1% observed a single time. The CDR3 covers 15 residues. V lost 5 bases, J lost 4 bases, and 12 bases lay in between. The data also belong to a second study, concerning yellow fever vaccine responses in identical twins.

The sequenced sample consisted of PBMCs. The V and J genes are TRBV12-3 or TRBV12-4 and TRBJ2-6; no clear D gene. The sequence was obtained from a woman aged 18-29 years in good health. In nucleotides, the CDR3 is TGTGCCAGCAGTCCTATTAGATCCGGGGCCAACGTCCTGACTTTC. This sequence encodes CASSPIRSGANVLTF.